A selection of T cell receptor beta chains follows, all from one sample in a study of shared clonotypes between healthy human individuals. Measured with immunoSEQ multiplex PCR; TCRdb has only the in-frame clones, and not every one. The sample lists hundreds of thousands of clones; approximately 77% were seen once. Sequenced sample: PBMCs. The receptors come from a woman in her thirties or forties in good health. Some clones in this sample may be carry-over from other donors' samples. The conserved cysteine and the conserved F or W are not part of the CDR3 here. Size is omitted from some rows. Given values are once, few, many or a class for expanded clones.

ASSLGPSTGGVPYEQY	TRBV5-6	TRBJ2-7	.
AWLGREGTEAF	TRBV30	TRBJ1-1	.
ASSLLAGGPADTQY	TRBV27	TRBJ2-3	.
ASSPGATNEKLF	TRBV5-1	TRBJ1-4	.
ASSPDGAGTFGYT	TRBV7-8	TRBJ1-2	few
ASSVGWGAGPQETQY	TRBV9	TRBJ2-5	few
ASSDPNQPQH	TRBV6-1	TRBJ1-5	.
ASSPRDREGEQY	TRBV18	TRBJ2-7	.
ASSYYRENTEAF	TRBV6-5	TRBJ1-1	.
ASSATGTGANVLT	TRBV5-6	TRBJ2-6	few
ATSRDIGLTYNEQF	TRBV15	TRBJ2-1	.
ASSLNSYGYT	TRBV28	TRBJ1-2	.
ASSKGRSTSGIGETQY	TRBV21-1	TRBJ2-5	.
ASSTTGEGRELF	TRBV19	TRBJ2-2	.
ASSGLAGNEQF	TRBV7-9	TRBJ2-1	once
ASSSNIRSGANVLT	TRBV11-1	TRBJ2-6	.
ASRGTGQMNTEAF	TRBV4-2	TRBJ1-1	few
ASSSGLAGAEQF	TRBV7-3	TRBJ2-1	.
ASSQHRDSEAF	TRBV7-9	TRBJ1-1	.
SAGLSTDTQY	TRBV29-1	TRBJ2-3	.
ASSVGGVTNQPQH	TRBV9	TRBJ1-5	few
ASSWTGLIEQY	TRBV6-1	TRBJ2-7	.
ASSPVGSGTGELF	TRBV7-3	TRBJ2-2	.
ASSPRSQGLAGNEQF	TRBV9	TRBJ2-1	.
ASSSFYEQY	TRBV7-2	TRBJ2-7	.
ASSEFGEANEQF	TRBV25-1	TRBJ2-1	.
ASSPGQGWNTEAF	TRBV5-1	TRBJ1-1	once